What follows are 17 T cell receptor beta chains derived from one specimen sequenced in a study of blood T cells in healthy people across ages (dated by TCRdb to the mid-2010s). Libraries were made using 5' RACE. The sequencing machine was an Illumina HiSeq 2500. A second PCR of roughly 7 to 12 cycles was run with a J-beta primer mix and a sample-barcoded 5' primer. The public reads were run again by TCRdb, first through fastp at Q25 and then through MiXCR, and only productive beta chains were kept. Rows are combined by CDR3 protein, so each entry shows the most common genes and DNA. This sample lists about 1,800,000 distinct CDR3 sequences; 28% were detected once. 7.7% of the sample goes to the ten largest clones. Sequencing was performed on blood. These receptor sequences come from a woman aged 30 to 39 in good health.

The CDR3, as DNA: TGTGCCAGCAGTGGCCCCGGGGGTGGAATGTTCTTC. Translation: CASSGPGGGMFF. The genes are TRBV6-2 or TRBV6-3 and TRBJ2-1, with D perhaps matching TRBD2 (6 bases). The germline CDR1 and CDR2 sequences are MNHEY and SVGEGT. The CDR3 totals 12 residues. The germline V and J ends were trimmed by 5 bases and 15 bases, with 17 bases remaining between them.

This sequence joins TRBV20-1 and TRBJ1-1; D remains unclear. Germline-derived CDR1 and CDR2 are DFQATT and SNEGSKA (reference sequence). V was trimmed by 3 bases and J by 9 bases, leaving 14 bases between them. This CDR3 is 12 amino acids long. CDR3 loop: CSARGNNLKAFF. The CDR3 DNA reads TGCAGTGCTAGGGGGAACAATTTAAAAGCTTTCTTT.

This clonotype was detected only a few times. The chain has TRBV14 and TRBJ2-3; tentatively, D is TRBD1 (5 bases). Between the trimmed V and J ends, which lost 6 bases and 6 bases, there was a span of 19 bases. This CDR3 spans 15 amino acids. Germline V gene lookup returns CDR1 SGHDN and CDR2 FVKESK. Here the CDR3 reads CASSHGARDSDTQYF. Written as DNA, the CDR3 is TGTGCCAGCAGTCATGGGGCCAGAGACTCGGATACGCAGTATTTT.

The rearrangement joins TRBV7-2 to TRBJ2-4; D possibly corresponds to TRBD1 (5 bases). TRBJ2-7 explains the end of the DNA better; the J call may be wrong. The CDR3 length is 12 residues. Per the germline V gene, CDR1 is SGHTA and CDR2 is FQGNSA. The CDR3: CASSPTVSEQYF. The CDR3, as DNA: TGTGCCAGCAGCCCGACAGTTTCCGAGCAGTACTTC.

This clonotype came up a few times. This chain joins TRBV5-1 and TRBJ2-7; D is tentatively TRBD1 or TRBD2 (5 bases each). The CDR3 totals 15 residues. Per germline, CDR1 SGHRS and CDR2 YFSETQ. Between the trimmed V and J ends, which lost 2 bases and 5 bases, there was a span of 17 bases. The CDR3 spells CASSFGGDGLDEQYF. DNA of the CDR3: TGCGCCAGCAGCTTTGGGGGAGACGGGTTGGACGAGCAGTACTTC. Drawing the rest from reference TRBV5-1 and TRBJ2-7, the complete variable domain is KAGVTQTPRYLIKTRGQQVTLSCSPISGHRSVSWYQQTPGQGLQFLFEYFSETQRNKGNFPGRFSGRQFSNSRSEMNVSTLELGDSALYLCASSFGGDGLDEQYFGPGTRLTVT.

The J gene is TRBJ2-1, the V gene TRBV3-1; 8 bases are shared with TRBD2. This CDR3 comprises 13 residues. J lost 6 bases, V lost 4 bases, and 2 bases had no gene match. CDR1 and CDR2 (germline): LGHDT, YNNKEL (reference sequence). The CDR3 loop reads CASSRGTSNEQFF. The CDR3 bases are TGTGCCAGCAGCCGCGGGACTAGCAATGAGCAGTTCTTC.

The rearrangement links TRBV20-1 to TRBJ1-5, with 7 nucleotides matching TRBD1. After removal of 5 bases from V and 6 bases from J, the junction contained 4 bases not matched to a gene. Per germline, CDR1 DFQATT and CDR2 SNEGSKA (reference sequence). The CDR3 is 12 amino acids. Here the CDR3 DNA reads TGCAGTGCTCAGGGGGGGGGTCAGCCCCAGCATTTT. Encoded protein: CSAQGGGQPQHF.

This chain links TRBV28 with TRBJ2-7, with 7 bases fitting TRBD1. The V segment lost 11 bases and the J segment 4 bases; nucleotides outside the gene matches: 8. In germline, CDR1 is MDHEN, CDR2 SYDVKM. This CDR3 has 12 residues. The DNA for the CDR3 is TGTGCCGTGGGACAGTTAAATTACGAGCAGTACTTC. It yields the protein CAVGQLNYEQYF.

The chain has TRBV28 and TRBJ2-5; D is unresolved. The germline V gene has CDR1 MDHEN and CDR2 SYDVKM. Trimming stripped 8 bases from V and 4 bases from J, with 8 bases between. The CDR3 totals 11 residues. CDR3 DNA sequence: TGTGCCAGCCTTGCGTCAGAGACCCAGTACTTC. Encoded protein: CASLASETQYF.

This clonotype was seen at least ten times. This chain joins TRBV20-1 and TRBJ1-2; 7 bases agree with TRBD1. CDR3 length equals 11 residues. CDR1 is DFQATT, CDR2 SNEGSKA, per germline (reference sequence). V lost 5 bases to trimming and J lost 8 bases; unmatched junction nucleotides: 5. CDR3 in amino acids: CSASGGWGYTF. The CDR3 bases are TGCAGTGCTTCAGGGGGTTGGGGCTACACCTTC.

This clonotype was seen a handful of times. J is TRBJ2-1 and V is TRBV7-2, with TRBD2 matching 7 bases. This CDR3 is built from 13 residues. Looked up from germline, CDR1 is SGHTA and CDR2 is FQGNSA. With V trimmed by 5 bases and J by 12 bases, 10 bases remained unmatched. The CDR3 protein is CASSHAGLEVQFF. For the CDR3, the DNA is TGTGCCAGCAGCCACGCCGGACTAGAGGTGCAGTTCTTC.

This clonotype was detected many times. V gene TRBV14 combines with J gene TRBJ2-7; D is unresolved. The CDR3 is made up of 15 amino acids. V was pared by 1 base and J by 1 base, with 11 bases between. The germline gives CDR1 SGHDN, CDR2 FVKESK. The CDR3 protein is CASSQVCTVSYEQYF. DNA of the CDR3: TGTGCCAGCAGCCAAGTTTGTACTGTTTCCTACGAGCAGTACTTC.

This clonotype has more than one count but fewer than ten. This chain joins TRBV7-9 and TRBJ2-7; 10 positions match TRBD1. This CDR3 region has 15 residues. Germline V gives CDR1 SEHNR, CDR2 FQNEAQ (reference sequence). Unmatched junction bases numbered 8, after V lost 4 bases and J lost 5 bases. The CDR3 DNA reads TGTGCCAGCAGCTCCCGACAGGGGGCATTCGACGAGCAGTACTTC. Amino acids: CASSSRQGAFDEQYF.

Ten or more counts support this clonotype. The CDR3 bases are TGTGCCAGCAGCTTAGCGCGGGCAAGGACTCTAACGCAGTATTTT. Translated: CASSLARARTLTQYF. The chain carries TRBV11-2 and TRBJ2-3, with D possibly TRBD2 on 5 matching bases. The germline gives CDR1 SGHAT, CDR2 FQNNGV. Trimming took 1 base from V and 9 from J, leaving 17 bases between them. The CDR3 length is 15 residues.

The table lists this clonotype with a few counts. J is TRBJ2-3 and V is TRBV29-1; 8 bases line up with TRBD2. With 0 bases clipped from V and 1 base from J, the junction kept 3 bases outside the gene matches. The CDR3 consists of 15 residues. Germline lookup yields CDR1 SQVTM and CDR2 ANQGSEA. The chain's CDR3 is CSVEDYGRGTDTQYF. In DNA, the CDR3 is TGCAGCGTTGAAGATTACGGGAGGGGCACAGATACGCAGTATTTT.

A few counts support this clonotype. The J gene is TRBJ2-1, the V gene TRBV7-3, with 8 bases fitting TRBD2. The length of the CDR3 is 14 residues. V lost 4 bases and J lost 7; bases outside the gene matches: 6. CDR1 is SGHTA, CDR2 FQGTGA, per germline. The CDR3 here is CASSSREGGNEQFF. In DNA form, the CDR3 reads TGTGCCAGCAGCTCCCGGGAGGGAGGGAATGAGCAGTTCTTC.

This clonotype was picked up many times. The chain is built from TRBV4-3 and TRBJ1-4; D unresolved. V was shortened by 1 base and J by 4 bases, with 10 bases between the two germline ends. Looked up from germline, CDR1 is LGHNA and CDR2 is YSLEER. This CDR3 contains 15 residues. CDR3 protein: CASSQGGRDNEKLFF. The CDR3 DNA sequence: TGCGCCAGCAGCCAAGGAGGACGGGATAATGAAAAACTGTTTTTT.